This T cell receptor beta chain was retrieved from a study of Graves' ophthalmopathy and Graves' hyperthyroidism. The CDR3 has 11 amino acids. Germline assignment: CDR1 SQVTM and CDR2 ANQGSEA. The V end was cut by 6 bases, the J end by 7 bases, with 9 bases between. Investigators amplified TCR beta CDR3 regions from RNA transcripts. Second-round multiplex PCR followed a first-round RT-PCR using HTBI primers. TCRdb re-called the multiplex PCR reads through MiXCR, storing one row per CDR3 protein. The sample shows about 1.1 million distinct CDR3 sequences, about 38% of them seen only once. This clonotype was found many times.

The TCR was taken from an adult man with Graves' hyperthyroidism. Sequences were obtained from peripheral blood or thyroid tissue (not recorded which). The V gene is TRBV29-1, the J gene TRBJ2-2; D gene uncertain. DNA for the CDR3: TGCAGCGTCGACGGTGGCGGGGAGCTGTTTTTT. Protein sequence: CSVDGGGELFF.